The entry below describes one TCR beta chain. Relative to the germline gene, one junction end is altered; a read error may explain this. This sample is drawn from a study of blood T cell repertoires in COVID-19. Original handling: Amplification of reference gene primers provided the estimated nucleated cell counts. Repertoires were generated with immunoSEQ multiplex PCR, while TCRdb's copy carries only in-frame clones and drops some. D and trimming were read from the DNA, whereas the V and J calls and clone size are those reported in that table. The table has 250,000 or so clones, less than 90% seen once. The CDR3 contains 14 residues. Germline CDR1 is MDHEN and CDR2 is SYDVKM.

The genes are TRBV28 and TRBJ1-3, with a possible D match to TRBD1 (6 bases). The receptor was derived from a man aged 55 to 69 with acute or convalescent COVID-19. The specimen was peripheral blood. CDR3 region: CAGSPAGGRNTIYF. In DNA, the CDR3 is TGTGCCGGCAGTCCGGCCGGGGGGCGAAACACCATATATTTT.